The 24 T cell receptor beta chains below were found in one sample sequenced in a study of OX40 agonist ivuxolimab in advanced cancers. Produced via immunoSEQ multiplex PCR; TCRdb's table is partial and in-frame only. The sample gives approximately 20,000 clones, more than 70% of which show up once; 15% to 20% is in the top ten. The sample here was CD4+ or CD8+ T cells sorted from blood, taken in a trial of the OX40 agonist ivuxolimab. The receptor set was obtained from an adult with an advanced solid tumor such as melanoma, head and neck, liver or kidney cancer.

The CDR3 DNA reads TGTGCCAGCTCGTCCGGGACAGGGGTAGCCAAAAACATTCAGTACTTC. This translates into CASSSGTGVAKNIQYF. V gene TRBV18 combines with J gene TRBJ2-4, with 10 bases matching TRBD1. V shed 6 bases and J 0 bases; nucleotides not matched to a gene: 5. The CDR3 runs 16 residues. Germline assignment: CDR1 KGHSH and CDR2 LQKENI. Using reference TRBV18 and TRBJ2-4 for the parts outside the CDR3, the full variable domain is NAGVMQNPRHLVRRRGQEARLRCSPMKGHSHVYWYRQLPEEGLKFMVYLQKENIIDESGMPKERFSAEFPKEGPSILRIQQVVRGDSAAYFCASSSGTGVAKNIQYFGAGTRLSVL.

V usage is TRBV19 and J usage is TRBJ2-5; tentatively, D is TRBD1 or TRBD2 (6 bases each). Trimming removed 1 base from V and 4 bases from J, with 10 bases in between. The V gene's germline CDR1 is LNHDA and CDR2 SQIVND (reference sequence). The CDR3 loop spans 14 amino acids. CDR3 sequence (DNA): TGTGCCAGTAGTATAGTGGGGGGCGCAGAGACCCAGTACTTC. Its translation: CASSIVGGAETQYF. Complete variable domain (other parts from reference TRBV19 and TRBJ2-5): DGGITQSPKYLFRKEGQNVTLSCEQNLNHDAMYWYRQDPGQGLRLIYYSQIVNDFQKGDIAEGYSVSREKKESFPLTVTSAQKNPTAFYLCASSIVGGAETQYFGPGTRLLVL.

The CDR3 region has the DNA TGCGCCAGCAGCCCTGAGGGGCCTGACACTGAAGCTTTCTTT. Translated, it gives CASSPEGPDTEAFF. J is TRBJ1-1 and V is TRBV23-1; D is possibly TRBD1 (5 bases). TRBV23-1 is marked as an open reading frame, function uncertain. The V gene lost 6 bases and the J gene lost 3 bases, with 14 bases spanning the gap. The CDR3 totals 14 residues.

The V call is TRBV25-1, the J call TRBJ2-5, with D uncertain. There are 13 residues in the CDR3. Deletions cut 5 bases from V and 1 base from J, with 8 bases between. Germline assignment: CDR1 MGHDK and CDR2 SYGVNS. The CDR3 DNA reads as TGTGCCAGCAGTCTTGCTCCCCAAGAGACCCAGTACTTC. It encodes CASSLAPQETQYF.

The chain recombines TRBV2 with TRBJ1-2; the match to TRBD1 covers 10 bases. This CDR3 spans 15 amino acids. V lost 5 bases to trimming and J lost 6 bases; unmatched junction nucleotides: 9. Germline loops: CDR1 SNHLY, CDR2 FYNNEI. The CDR3 coding sequence is TGTGCCAGCAGTCTGGGGACAGGGGCGCTCCATGGCTACACCTTC. It yields the protein CASSLGTGALHGYTF.

The chain uses TRBV10-3 and TRBJ1-1, with 7 bases fitting TRBD1. V trimming: 0 bases; J trimming: 4 bases; junction bases outside the gene matches: 5. CDR1 and CDR2 (germline): ENHRY, SYGVKD. The CDR3 is 15 residues long. CDR3 sequence: CAISESGQGGTEAFF. The CDR3 nucleotides read TGTGCCATCAGTGAGTCGGGGCAGGGGGGCACTGAAGCTTTCTTT.

J is TRBJ2-7 and V is TRBV19; the D is unclear. CDR1 is LNHDA, CDR2 SQIVND, per germline (reference sequence). The germline V and J ends were trimmed by 5 bases and 1 base, with 15 bases remaining between them. The CDR3 covers 15 residues. The CDR3 protein is CASSLSPDGSYEQYF. CDR3 nucleotide sequence: TGTGCCAGTAGTCTCAGCCCGGACGGATCCTACGAGCAGTACTTC.

The chain recombines TRBV7-2 with TRBJ2-1, with D possibly matching TRBD2 (5 bases). Germline values: CDR1 SGHTA, CDR2 FQGNSA. Trimming took 4 bases from V and 12 from J, leaving 19 bases between them. This CDR3 is built from 14 residues. The CDR3 DNA follows: TGTGCCAGCAGCTCGCTTCCCTTCCGGCGGGCGCAGTTCTTC. It yields the protein CASSSLPFRRAQFF.

The chain combines TRBV7-9 with TRBJ1-2; D possibly corresponds to TRBD1 (6 bases). The germline CDR1 and CDR2 sequences are SEHNR and FQNEAQ (reference sequence). The V end lost 0 bases, the J end lost 1 base, and 9 bases lay between the germline ends. CDR3 length: 15 amino acids. CDR3 in DNA: TGTGCCAGCAGCTTAGCCCGGACAGTTAACTATGGCTACACCTTC. Its protein product is CASSLARTVNYGYTF.

The gene calls are TRBV13 and TRBJ1-3; D not resolved. The CDR3 runs 14 residues. The germline gives CDR1 PRHDT, CDR2 FYEKMQ (reference sequence). V lost 4 bases, J lost 4 bases, and 11 bases lay in between. CDR3 sequence (DNA): TGTGCCAGCAGCTCCGTGGACCTAGGAAACACCATATATTTT. It translates to CASSSVDLGNTIYF.

The chain links TRBV2 to TRBJ2-1; D is perhaps TRBD2 (6 bases). Germline loops: CDR1 SNHLY, CDR2 FYNNEI. This CDR3 spans 15 amino acids. The V end lost 3 bases, the J end lost 4 bases, and 13 bases lay between the germline ends. CDR3 DNA: TGTGCCAGCAGTGAGGAGGGCCAGGAGTACAATGAGCAGTTCTTC. This codes for CASSEEGQEYNEQFF.

This clone occurred once. J is TRBJ2-2 and V is TRBV9; D possibly corresponds to TRBD1 (5 bases). Germline V CDR1 and CDR2: SGDLS, YYNGEE. This CDR3 region has 17 residues. V dropped 3 bases and J dropped 0 bases, with 15 bases sitting between them. CDR3 in amino acids: CASSGWGSHSNTGELFF. DNA of the CDR3: TGTGCCAGCAGCGGATGGGGCTCCCACTCGAACACCGGGGAGCTGTTTTTT.

The chain couples TRBV30 to TRBJ1-1; TRBD1 matches at 12 bases. Trimming took 2 bases from V and 3 from J; bases not matched to a gene: 10. This CDR3 is 17 amino acids long. The germline V gene has CDR1 GTSNPN and CDR2 SVGIG (reference sequence). This chain's CDR3 is CAWSTGTGGARDTEAFF. The CDR3 region has the DNA TGTGCCTGGAGTACCGGGACAGGGGGCGCAAGGGACACTGAAGCTTTCTTT. The full variable domain, in which reference TRBV30 and TRBJ1-1 provide the parts outside the CDR3, is SQTIHQWPATLVQPVGSPLSLECTVEGTSNPNLYWYRQAAGRGLQLLFYSVGIGQISSEVPQNLSASRPQDRQFILSSKKLLLSDSGFYLCAWSTGTGGARDTEAFFGQGTRLTVV.

This rearrangement joins TRBV6-5 to TRBJ2-7; 7 nucleotides agree with TRBD1. The junction had 8 bases not matched to a gene; V was cut back by 6 bases and J by 6 bases. The CDR3 is 13 residues long. Germline values: CDR1 MNHEY, CDR2 SVGAGI. This chain's CDR3 is CASSPGTVFEQYF. The CDR3 region has the DNA TGTGCCAGCAGCCCAGGGACAGTATTCGAGCAGTACTTC.

This chain uses TRBV7-2 with TRBJ2-7; D is uncertain. CDR1 and CDR2 from the germline V gene are SGHTA and FQGNSA. This CDR3 has 11 residues. The V and J ends lost 8 bases and 3 bases respectively, with 8 bases between them. The chain's CDR3 is CASSTSYEQYF. The CDR3 bases are TGTGCCAGCTCGACCAGCTACGAGCAGTACTTC.

This rearrangement joins TRBV2 to TRBJ2-2; 8 nucleotides line up with TRBD1. Trimming removed 2 bases from V and 6 bases from J; junction bases left unmatched: 5. The CDR3 covers 15 residues. Germline lookup yields CDR1 SNHLY and CDR2 FYNNEI. The CDR3 loop reads CASSEQGAEAGELFF. The CDR3 DNA reads TGTGCCAGCAGTGAACAGGGGGCAGAGGCCGGGGAGCTGTTTTTT.

The chain uses TRBV23-1 and TRBJ1-4; the D is unclear. TRBV23-1 is classed as an ORF, of uncertain function. Trimming removed 4 bases from V and 3 bases from J, with 9 bases in between. This CDR3 spans 14 amino acids. This CDR3 reads CASSRNSSNEKLFF. The CDR3 region has the DNA TGCGCCAGCAGTCGCAACAGCTCTAATGAAAAACTGTTTTTT.

V usage is TRBV7-6 and J usage is TRBJ1-2; D might be TRBD1 (5 bases). CDR3 size: 13 residues. Germline V gene lookup returns CDR1 SGHVS and CDR2 FNYEAQ. V was cut by 3 bases and J by 6 bases, with 11 bases left in between. The CDR3 reads CASSLFSGDGYTF. CDR3 nucleotide sequence: TGTGCCAGCAGCTTGTTCTCGGGGGATGGCTACACCTTC.

CDR3 DNA: TGTGCCATCAGTCCGGGACAGAGTAGCTCCTACAATGAGCAGTTCTTC. This gives the protein CAISPGQSSSYNEQFF. The rearrangement joins TRBV10-3 to TRBJ2-1, with 7 bases aligning to TRBD1. In germline, CDR1 is ENHRY, CDR2 SYGVKD. Trimming cost V 5 bases and J 0 bases; bases outside gene matches: 7. CDR3 size: 16 residues.

The V gene is TRBV19, the J gene TRBJ1-3; D uncertain. The CDR3 has 14 residues. In germline, CDR1 is LNHDA, CDR2 SQIVND (reference sequence). Trimming removed 7 bases from V and 0 bases from J, with 10 bases in between. The CDR3 spells CASTGRNSGNTIYF. CDR3 DNA: TGTGCCAGTACTGGCAGAAACTCTGGAAACACCATATATTTT.

The V gene is TRBV7-9, the J gene TRBJ2-5; TRBD2 matches 7 bases. CDR3 size: 15 residues. Trimming at V came to 1 base and at J to 4 bases, leaving 6 bases not matched to a gene. Germline values: CDR1 SEHNR, CDR2 FQNEAQ (reference sequence). CDR3 protein: CASSLDPAGRETQYF. CDR3 DNA sequence: TGTGCCAGCAGCTTAGACCCAGCGGGGCGAGAGACCCAGTACTTC.

V is TRBV4-1 and J is TRBJ1-2; D is possibly TRBD1 (5 bases). Germline CDR1 is MGHRA and CDR2 is YSYEKL. The V and J ends lost 1 base and 4 bases respectively, with 13 bases between them. The CDR3 extends over 15 amino acids. The CDR3 here is CASSQGQSLVYGYTF. In DNA form, the CDR3 reads TGCGCCAGCAGCCAAGGACAGTCACTTGTCTATGGCTACACCTTC.

This chain joins TRBV30 and TRBJ1-5; 9 bases fit TRBD1. This CDR3 region has 14 residues. V lost 5 bases to trimming and J lost 4 bases; unmatched junction nucleotides: 6. Germline lookup yields CDR1 GTSNPN and CDR2 SVGIG (reference sequence). The CDR3 bases are TGTGCCTGGCTCTCCGGGACAGGGAATCAGCCCCAGCATTTT. It specifies CAWLSGTGNQPQHF.

V gene TRBV5-6 combines with J gene TRBJ2-1, with 8 bases identical to TRBD1. The CDR3 runs to 14 residues. The germline CDR1 and CDR2 sequences are SGHDT and YYEEEE. V lost 2 bases to trimming and J lost 4 bases; unmatched junction nucleotides: 2. Written as DNA, the CDR3 is TGTGCCAGCAGCTTCCAGGGGGCTTACAATGAGCAGTTCTTC. Its protein is CASSFQGAYNEQFF.